Listed here are 23 T cell receptor beta chains from one sample, sequenced in a study of monozygotic twins with inflammatory bowel disease (dated by TCRdb to between 2018 and 2021). The protocol used for the library was 5' RACE. The sequencer was an Illumina HiSeq 2500. Reprocessed by TCRdb, the reads give a single entry per CDR3 protein sequence, without DNA. The sample's own table lists about 210,000 distinct CDR3 sequences. The ten largest clonotypes hold approximately 1.6% of the sample. The sequencing input was blood. The receptors here all came from a human donor with ulcerative colitis or Crohn's disease, or a healthy co-twin of an affected twin (not recorded which).

The chain carries TRBV20-1 and TRBJ2-2; TCRdb gives TRBD1 as the D gene, but with no DNA this cannot be confirmed. The CDR3 is 16 residues long. Per germline, CDR1 DFQATT and CDR2 SNEGSKA (reference sequence). The chain's CDR3 is CSARGVGQGNTGELFF.

The gene calls are TRBV27 and TRBJ2-1; the TCRdb call, TRBD2, lacks DNA for checking. Germline V gives CDR1 MNHEY, CDR2 SMNVEV (reference sequence). The CDR3 sequence is 16 residues long. CDR3 region: CASSFLAGGRINEQFF.

J is TRBJ1-5 and V is TRBV12-3 or TRBV12-4; TCRdb gives TRBD1 as the D gene, but with no DNA this cannot be confirmed. The CDR3 contains 14 residues. CDR3 amino acids: CASSFAGAGQPQHF.

The chain recombines TRBV6-6 with TRBJ2-1; TCRdb picks TRBD2, but there is no DNA to check that call. Looked up from germline, CDR1 is MNHNY and CDR2 is SVGAGI (reference sequence). The CDR3 covers 13 residues. The CDR3 loop reads CASSSGLINEQFF.

V and J are TRBV7-2 and TRBJ2-5; TCRdb designates TRBD1, a call that cannot be tested without DNA. CDR1 and CDR2 from the germline V gene are SGHTA and FQGNSA. This CDR3 has 15 residues. CDR3 residues: CASSFTGPVIGTQYF.

The V gene is TRBV29-1, the J gene TRBJ2-1. The germline gives CDR1 SQVTM, CDR2 ANQGSEA. The CDR3 contains 13 residues. CDR3 region: CSVTGSSYNEQFF.

The chain has TRBV11-2 and TRBJ2-1; the TRBD2 assignment by TCRdb is unverifiable without DNA. Germline V gives CDR1 SGHAT, CDR2 FQNNGV. CDR3 length equals 18 residues. The CDR3: CASSSFPLLRTSGGPVAF.

The V gene is TRBV7-9, the J gene TRBJ1-6; there is no DNA to check the TCRdb D call of TRBD1. The CDR3 totals 15 residues. In germline, CDR1 is SEHNR, CDR2 FQNEAQ (reference sequence). The chain's CDR3 is CASSKDRPYNSPLHF.

This rearrangement joins TRBV7-2 to TRBJ2-3; TCRdb returns TRBD1, unconfirmable since there is no DNA. The CDR3 has 16 residues. The germline gives CDR1 SGHTA, CDR2 FQGNSA. The CDR3 reads CASSIMGQGSTDTQYF.

The chain recombines TRBV3-1 with TRBJ1-2; with no DNA, the TCRdb D assignment of TRBD1 cannot be verified. CDR3 length equals 14 residues. The V gene's germline CDR1 is LGHDT and CDR2 YNNKEL (reference sequence). CDR3 amino acids: CASSQGDTFYGYTF. The whole variable domain, remainder taken from reference TRBV3-1 and TRBJ1-2, is DTAVSQTPKYLVTQMGNDKSIKCEQNLGHDTMYWYKQDSKKFLKIMFSYNNKELIINETVPNRFSPKSPDKAHLNLHINSLELGDSAVYFCASSQGDTFYGYTFGSGTRLTVV.

The chain recombines TRBV3-1 with TRBJ1-1; without DNA, the TCRdb call of TRBD1 cannot be checked. Germline CDR1 reads LGHDT; CDR2 reads YNNKEL (reference sequence). This CDR3 has 17 amino acids. The CDR3 here is CASSRQGTGGARAEAFF.

This chain uses TRBV7-8 with TRBJ2-1; absent DNA, TCRdb's TRBD1 call cannot be checked. The germline gives CDR1 SGHVS, CDR2 FQNEAQ. CDR3 size: 14 residues. The CDR3 spells CASTQTGTYNEQFF.

The CDR3 loop is CASSDGATYTGELFF. The chain links TRBV25-1 to TRBJ2-2. The CDR3 is 15 amino acids. Germline CDR1 is MGHDK and CDR2 is SYGVNS.

The V and J genes are TRBV12-3 or TRBV12-4 and TRBJ2-2; checking the TCRdb D call of TRBD1 is not possible without DNA. This CDR3 has 15 amino acids. The CDR3 protein is CASSLGGQTTGELFF.

J is TRBJ1-6 and V is TRBV27; the TCRdb call, TRBD1, lacks DNA for checking. The V gene's germline CDR1 is MNHEY and CDR2 SMNVEV (reference sequence). The CDR3 extends over 17 amino acids. CDR3 sequence reads: CASSLAPPSSYNSPLHF.

The V and J genes are TRBV12-3 or TRBV12-4 and TRBJ1-1. The CDR3 has 16 residues. CDR3 amino acids: CASSRGAARVNTEAFF.

The chain has TRBV12-3 or TRBV12-4 and TRBJ1-5; the TCRdb call, TRBD1, lacks DNA for checking. The length of the CDR3 is 17 residues. The CDR3 here is CASSEDRGGGLNQPQHF.

The gene calls are TRBV20-1 and TRBJ1-1; without DNA, the TCRdb call of TRBD1 cannot be checked. Per the germline V gene, CDR1 is DFQATT and CDR2 is SNEGSKA (reference sequence). This CDR3 comprises 13 residues. Here the CDR3 reads CSARRQGYTEAFF.

CDR3 sequence: CSARDASGAALGNTIYF. This chain joins TRBV20-1 and TRBJ1-3. The CDR3 extends over 17 amino acids. Germline lookup yields CDR1 DFQATT and CDR2 SNEGSKA (reference sequence).

This rearrangement joins TRBV11-2 to TRBJ2-2; as DNA is missing, the TRBD1 call by TCRdb cannot be tested. Germline V gene lookup returns CDR1 SGHAT and CDR2 FQNNGV. This CDR3 contains 16 residues. This CDR3 is CASSVRPGQATGELFF.

V and J are TRBV4-1 and TRBJ1-3. The CDR3 spans 13 residues. Germline V gene data show CDR1 as MGHRA and CDR2 as YSYEKL. The CDR3: CASSQGVGNTIYF.

This chain connects TRBV11-2 to TRBJ2-3; without DNA, the TCRdb call of TRBD2 cannot be checked. Per germline, CDR1 SGHAT and CDR2 FQNNGV. This CDR3 has 16 amino acids. The CDR3 reads CASSSLEGLVTDTQYF.

The chain employs TRBV7-9 and TRBJ1-6; TCRdb gives TRBD1 as the D gene, but with no DNA this cannot be confirmed. Germline CDR1 and CDR2: SEHNR and FQNEAQ (reference sequence). The CDR3 spans 14 residues. CDR3: CASSAGPSNSPLHF.